This TCR beta chain emerged from a study of blood T cell repertoires in COVID-19. For the study at large: T cells, B-cell-depleted T cells, or PBMCs provided the cDNA or gDNA that served as material.

Enrollment of patients from Seattle took place during active infection, with longitudinal follow-up. In the original processing: Scientists estimated how many nucleated cells there were by amplifying reference gene primers. TCRdb keeps only in-frame clones here, not all; method: immunoSEQ multiplex PCR. The V and J calls and clone size were taken over from that table, and D and trimming were inferred from the DNA. This table holds a few hundred thousand clones, around 89% found once. Trimming stripped 3 bases from V and 0 bases from J, with 17 bases between. Germline V lookup: CDR1 LGHDT, CDR2 YNNKEL (reference sequence). This CDR3 has 17 amino acids.

Sequencing input: peripheral blood. J is TRBJ1-2 and V is TRBV3-1 (or the pseudogene TRBV3-2), with a weak D call TRBD1 (5 bases). The TCR comes from a woman aged 40 to 50 with COVID-19, enrolled during active disease. DNA for the CDR3: TGTGCCAGCAGCCAGGCAACAGGTGGTTCTACTAACTATGGCTACACCTTC. It translates to CASSQATGGSTNYGYTF.